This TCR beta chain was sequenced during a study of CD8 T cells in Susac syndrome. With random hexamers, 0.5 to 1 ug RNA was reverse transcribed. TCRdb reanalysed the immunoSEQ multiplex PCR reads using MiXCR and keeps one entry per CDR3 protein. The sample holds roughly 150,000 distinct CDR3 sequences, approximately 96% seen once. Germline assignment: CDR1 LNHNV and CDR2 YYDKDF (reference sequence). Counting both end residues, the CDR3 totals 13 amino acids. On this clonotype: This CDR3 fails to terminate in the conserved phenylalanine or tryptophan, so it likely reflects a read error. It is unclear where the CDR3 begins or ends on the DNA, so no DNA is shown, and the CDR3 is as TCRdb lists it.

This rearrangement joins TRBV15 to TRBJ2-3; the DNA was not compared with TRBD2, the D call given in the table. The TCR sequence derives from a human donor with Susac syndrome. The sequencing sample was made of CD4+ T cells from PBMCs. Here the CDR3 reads CATSLGTSGGPEL.